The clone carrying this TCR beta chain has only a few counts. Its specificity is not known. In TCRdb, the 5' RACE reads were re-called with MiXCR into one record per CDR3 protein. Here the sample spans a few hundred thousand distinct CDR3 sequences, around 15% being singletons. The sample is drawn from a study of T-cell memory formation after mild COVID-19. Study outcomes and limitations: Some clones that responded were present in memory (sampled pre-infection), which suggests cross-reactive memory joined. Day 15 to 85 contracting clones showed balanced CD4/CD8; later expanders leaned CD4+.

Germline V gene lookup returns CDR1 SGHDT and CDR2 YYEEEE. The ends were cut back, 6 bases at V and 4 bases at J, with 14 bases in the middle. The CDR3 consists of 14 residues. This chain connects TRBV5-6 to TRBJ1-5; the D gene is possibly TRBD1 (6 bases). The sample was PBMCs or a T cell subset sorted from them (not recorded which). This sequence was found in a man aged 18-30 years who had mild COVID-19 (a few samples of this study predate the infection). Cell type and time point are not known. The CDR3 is CASIGGSPNQPQHF. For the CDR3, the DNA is TGTGCCAGCATAGGGGGTTCCCCAAATCAGCCCCAGCATTTT.